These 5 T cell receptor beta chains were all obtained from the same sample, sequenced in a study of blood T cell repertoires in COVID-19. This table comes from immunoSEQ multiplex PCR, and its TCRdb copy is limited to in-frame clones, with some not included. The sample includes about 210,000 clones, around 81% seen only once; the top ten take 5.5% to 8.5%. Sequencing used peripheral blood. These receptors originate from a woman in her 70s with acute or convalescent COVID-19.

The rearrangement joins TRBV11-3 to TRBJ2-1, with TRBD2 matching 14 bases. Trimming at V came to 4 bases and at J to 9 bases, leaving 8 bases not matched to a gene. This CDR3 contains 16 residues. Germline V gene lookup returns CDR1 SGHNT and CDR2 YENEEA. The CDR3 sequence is CASSWGLAGARSEQFF. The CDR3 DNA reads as TGTGCCAGCAGCTGGGGACTAGCGGGGGCAAGGAGTGAGCAGTTCTTC.

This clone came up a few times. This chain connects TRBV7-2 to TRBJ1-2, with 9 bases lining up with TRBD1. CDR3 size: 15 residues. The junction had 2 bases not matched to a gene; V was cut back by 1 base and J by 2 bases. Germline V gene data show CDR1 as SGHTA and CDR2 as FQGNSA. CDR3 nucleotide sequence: TGTGCCAGCAGCTTAGGACAGGGGGGAAACTATGGCTACACCTTC. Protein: CASSLGQGGNYGYTF.

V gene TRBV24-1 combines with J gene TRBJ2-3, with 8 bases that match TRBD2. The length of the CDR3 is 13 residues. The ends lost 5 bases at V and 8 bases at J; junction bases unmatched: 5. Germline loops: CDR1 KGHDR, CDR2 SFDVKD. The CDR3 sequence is CATSAGTRGTQYF. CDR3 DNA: TGTGCCACCAGTGCCGGGACTAGAGGTACGCAGTATTTT.

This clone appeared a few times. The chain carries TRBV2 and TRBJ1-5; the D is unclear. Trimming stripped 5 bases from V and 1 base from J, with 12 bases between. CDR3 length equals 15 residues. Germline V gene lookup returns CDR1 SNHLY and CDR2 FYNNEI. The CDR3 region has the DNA TGTGCCAGCAGTCTCGGGGTCGAGAGCAATCAGCCCCAGCATTTT. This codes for CASSLGVESNQPQHF.

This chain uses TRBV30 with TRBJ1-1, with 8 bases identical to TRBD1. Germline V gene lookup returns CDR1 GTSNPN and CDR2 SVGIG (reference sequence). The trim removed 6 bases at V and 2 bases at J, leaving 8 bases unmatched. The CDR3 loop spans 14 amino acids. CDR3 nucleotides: TGTGCCTGCCGGGGACAGGTCCTAAACACTGAAGCTTTCTTT. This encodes CACRGQVLNTEAFF.